This T cell receptor beta chain was identified in a study of shared clonotypes between healthy human individuals. Points from the study as a whole: The study sampled only blood, and tissue repertoires likely differ.

Note on this clone: No antigen is known for it.

The data were produced by immunoSEQ multiplex PCR, yet TCRdb's version contains in-frame clones alone and is incomplete. The sample consists of over a million clones, roughly 97% of them appearing once. This CDR3 is 16 amino acids long. The trim removed 6 bases at V and 0 bases at J, leaving 9 bases unmatched. Germline CDR1 MNHNY, CDR2 SVGAGI (reference sequence). Negatively enriched CD4+ T cells were divided by CD45RA into naive and memory. This receptor was taken from a man aged 25 to 45 in good health. V is TRBV6-6 and J is TRBJ1-1, with 8 nucleotides matching TRBD1. Source material: naive CD4+ T cells sorted from blood. Subset given: CD45RA+ positively selected. The CDR3 protein is CASRYRQGPLNTEAFF. DNA for the CDR3: TGTGCCAGCAGATATCGACAGGGGCCTTTGAACACTGAAGCTTTCTTT.